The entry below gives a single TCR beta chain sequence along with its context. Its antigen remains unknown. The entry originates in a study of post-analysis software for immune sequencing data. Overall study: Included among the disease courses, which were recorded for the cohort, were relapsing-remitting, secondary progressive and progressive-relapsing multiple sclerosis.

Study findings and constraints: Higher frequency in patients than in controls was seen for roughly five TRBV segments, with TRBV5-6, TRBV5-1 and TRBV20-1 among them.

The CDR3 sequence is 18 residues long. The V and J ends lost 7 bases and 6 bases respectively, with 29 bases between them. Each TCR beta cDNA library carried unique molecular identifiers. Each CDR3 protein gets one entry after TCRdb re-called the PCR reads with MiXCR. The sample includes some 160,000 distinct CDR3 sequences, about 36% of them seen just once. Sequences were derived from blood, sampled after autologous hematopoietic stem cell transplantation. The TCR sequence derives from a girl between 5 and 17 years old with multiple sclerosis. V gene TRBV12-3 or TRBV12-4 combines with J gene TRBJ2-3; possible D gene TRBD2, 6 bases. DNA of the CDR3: TGTGCCAGCACCCCTCAGAGAAATCCGGGAGCGCGCTCGGATACGCAGTATTTT. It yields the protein CASTPQRNPGARSDTQYF.